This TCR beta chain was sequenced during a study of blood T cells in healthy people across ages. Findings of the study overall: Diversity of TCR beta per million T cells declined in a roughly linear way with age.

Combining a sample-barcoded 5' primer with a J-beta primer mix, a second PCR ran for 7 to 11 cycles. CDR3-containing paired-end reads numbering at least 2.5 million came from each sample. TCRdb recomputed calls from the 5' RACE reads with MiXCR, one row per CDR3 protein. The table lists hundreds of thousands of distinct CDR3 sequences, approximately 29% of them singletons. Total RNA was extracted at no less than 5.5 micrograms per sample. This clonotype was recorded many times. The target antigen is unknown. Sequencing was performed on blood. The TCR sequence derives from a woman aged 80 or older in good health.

The CDR3 loop reads CAISESRPPSYTF. CDR3 coding DNA: TGTGCCATCAGTGAGTCAAGGCCCCCATCCTACACCTTC. This chain links TRBV10-3 with TRBJ1-2; D not certain. Germline V CDR1 and CDR2: ENHRY, SYGVKD. Between the trimmed V and J ends, which lost 0 bases and 10 bases, there was a span of 12 bases. This CDR3 spans 13 amino acids.